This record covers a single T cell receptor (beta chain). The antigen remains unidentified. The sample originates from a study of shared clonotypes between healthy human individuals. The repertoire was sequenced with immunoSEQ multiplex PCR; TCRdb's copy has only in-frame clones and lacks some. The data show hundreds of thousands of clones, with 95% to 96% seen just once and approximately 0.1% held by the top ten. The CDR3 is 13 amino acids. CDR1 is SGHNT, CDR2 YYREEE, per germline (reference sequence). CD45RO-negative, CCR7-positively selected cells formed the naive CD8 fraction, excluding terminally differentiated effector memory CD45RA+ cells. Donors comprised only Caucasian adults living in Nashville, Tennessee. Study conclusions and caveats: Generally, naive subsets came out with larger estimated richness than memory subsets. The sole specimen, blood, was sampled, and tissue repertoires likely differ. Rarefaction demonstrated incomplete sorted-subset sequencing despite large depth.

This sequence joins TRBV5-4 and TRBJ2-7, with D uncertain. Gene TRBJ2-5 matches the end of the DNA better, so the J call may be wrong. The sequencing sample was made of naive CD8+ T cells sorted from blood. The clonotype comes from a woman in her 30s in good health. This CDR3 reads CASSHSAQETQYF. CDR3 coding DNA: TGTGCCAGCAGCCACTCAGCCCAAGAGACCCAGTACTTC.